These 13 T cell receptor beta chains originate from one sample sequenced in a study of blood T cell repertoires in COVID-19. Sequencing was performed with immunoSEQ multiplex PCR; in TCRdb, only in-frame clones are kept and a portion is missing. Altogether 150,000 to 200,000 clones are present, more than 75% being singletons, with the ten largest covering approximately 4%. The material sequenced was peripheral blood. The receptor source for this set is a human donor in a cohort sampled during active COVID-19.

The J gene is TRBJ1-1, the V gene TRBV10-2; D possibly corresponds to TRBD1 (5 bases). Germline V gene sequence: CDR1 WSHSY, CDR2 SAAADI. V was clipped by 2 bases and J by 5 bases, with 9 bases between them. The CDR3 is 13 amino acids. DNA of the CDR3: TGCGCCAGCAGTGAGACAGGTCGTACTGAAGCTTTCTTT. It yields the protein CASSETGRTEAFF.

The rearrangement uses TRBV25-1 and TRBJ1-3; D remains ambiguous. CDR3 length: 14 amino acids. V lost 5 bases and J lost 0, with 8 bases in between. Germline-derived CDR1 and CDR2 are MGHDK and SYGVNS. This chain's CDR3 is CASSQVNSGNTIYF. CDR3 in DNA: TGTGCCAGCAGTCAGGTGAACTCTGGAAACACCATATATTTT.

This chain connects TRBV28 to TRBJ2-7, with TRBD2 matching 8 bases. The CDR3 covers 14 residues. Per the germline V gene, CDR1 is MDHEN and CDR2 is SYDVKM. Losses at the gene ends were 5 bases for V and 2 bases for J; bases not matched to a gene: 5. In DNA form, the CDR3 reads TGTGCCAGCAGTCCACTAGCGGCCCCCTACGAGCAGTACTTC. This encodes CASSPLAAPYEQYF.

The chain links TRBV5-5 to TRBJ1-5; D not resolved. Germline V lookup: CDR1 SGHKS, CDR2 YYEKEE (reference sequence). This CDR3 contains 15 residues. Trimming stripped 6 bases from V and 0 bases from J, with 13 bases between. The CDR3: CASTRTGDSNQPQHF. Here the CDR3 DNA reads TGTGCCAGCACCCGGACCGGGGATAGCAATCAGCCCCAGCATTTT.

A few counts support this clone. CDR3 sequence: CASSLSGGGQETQYF. The CDR3 DNA follows: TGTGCCAGCAGCTTGAGCGGGGGGGGCCAAGAGACCCAGTACTTC. V gene TRBV5-6 combines with J gene TRBJ2-5; 10 nucleotides agree with TRBD2. CDR1 and CDR2 (germline): SGHDT, YYEEEE. Germline trimming cut 1 base from V and 1 base from J; bases unmatched to any gene: 1. The CDR3 runs 15 residues.

V and J are TRBV5-4 and TRBJ1-2; TRBD1 aligns across 10 bases. The germline CDR1 and CDR2 sequences are SGHNT and YYREEE (reference sequence). The CDR3 extends over 15 amino acids. V gave up 4 bases and J gave up 7 bases; unmatched junction bases: 10. The CDR3 region is CASSPDRGRLGGYTF. In DNA, the CDR3 is TGTGCCAGCAGCCCCGACAGGGGGCGATTGGGTGGCTACACCTTC. Drawing the rest from reference TRBV5-4 and TRBJ1-2, the complete variable domain is ETGVTQSPTHLIKTRGQQVTLRCSSQSGHNTVSWYQQALGQGPQFIFQYYREEENGRGNFPPRFSGLQFPNYSSELNVNALELDDSALYLCASSPDRGRLGGYTFGSGTRLTVV.

This chain joins TRBV4-2 and TRBJ1-4; D not resolved. Germline CDR1 and CDR2: LGHNA and YNFKEQ. The ends were cut back, 4 bases at V and 3 bases at J, with 12 bases in the middle. The CDR3 sequence is 15 residues long. The chain's CDR3 is CASSPRGTANEKLFF. The CDR3 bases are TGTGCCAGCAGCCCCCGGGGTACAGCTAATGAAAAACTGTTTTTT.

The V call is TRBV10-3, the J call TRBJ2-3; D remains ambiguous. CDR1 ENHRY and CDR2 SYGVKD come from the germline V gene. The CDR3 contains 14 residues. Trimming left V 0 bases short and J 1 base short, with 5 bases between. CDR3 amino acids: CAISESPGTDTQYF. The CDR3 nucleotides read TGTGCCATCAGTGAGTCGCCGGGCACAGATACGCAGTATTTT.

The rearrangement links TRBV5-1 to TRBJ2-7, with D possibly matching TRBD1 (7 bases). The germline V gene has CDR1 SGHRS and CDR2 YFSETQ. This CDR3 is built from 15 residues. Trimming left V 4 bases short and J 6 bases short, with 20 bases between. CDR3 DNA sequence: TGCGCCAGCAGCCGGAGCGGGTCAAACAGGGGCGAGCAGTACTTC. It is translated as CASSRSGSNRGEQYF.

J is TRBJ1-5 and V is TRBV6-2 or TRBV6-3; the match to TRBD1 covers 8 bases. The CDR3 spans 17 residues. Per germline, CDR1 MNHEY and CDR2 SVGEGT. Trimming took 1 base from V and 6 from J; bases not matched to a gene: 11. CDR3: CASSYLPGQVHGQPQHF. The DNA of the CDR3 is TGTGCCAGCAGTTACTTACCGGGACAGGTGCACGGTCAGCCCCAGCATTTT.

The J gene is TRBJ1-1, the V gene TRBV5-1; TRBD1 is a possible D gene (6 bases). V lost 4 bases and J lost 1, with 14 bases in between. CDR3 length: 15 residues. Germline lookup yields CDR1 SGHRS and CDR2 YFSETQ. The CDR3 loop is CASSATGTTNTEAFF. CDR3 coding DNA: TGCGCCAGCAGCGCCACCGGGACAACGAACACTGAAGCTTTCTTT.

In its sample, this clone was seen once. V is TRBV9 and J is TRBJ2-7; TRBD1 matches 11 bases. This CDR3 region has 15 residues. Germline assignment: CDR1 SGDLS and CDR2 YYNGEE. V lost 0 bases and J lost 4; bases outside the gene matches: 3. This CDR3 is CASSVGWDRGYEQYF. The CDR3 nucleotides read TGTGCCAGCAGCGTAGGTTGGGACAGGGGGTACGAGCAGTACTTC.

The rearrangement joins TRBV10-3 to TRBJ2-3; D possibly corresponds to TRBD2 (6 bases). The CDR3 loop spans 13 amino acids. CDR1 and CDR2 (germline): ENHRY, SYGVKD. V was pared by 0 bases and J by 13 bases, with 14 bases between. CDR3 region: CAISESRLASEYF. The CDR3 nucleotides are TGTGCCATCAGTGAGTCTCGCCTAGCTAGCGAGTATTTT.